The rows below give T cell receptor beta chains drawn from one sample of a study of T cell repertoires in cytomegalovirus infection. Using its own MiXCR run on the reads, TCRdb lists one record per CDR3 protein. The table includes approximately 750,000 distinct CDR3 sequences, roughly a third detected once. The sequencing input was PBMCs. These receptors all stem from a human donor in good health (CMV status not recorded). Some clones in this sample may be carry-over from other donors' samples. CDR3s include the opening cysteine and the closing phenylalanine or tryptophan. Each record gives: J gene, V gene, D gene, clone size, CDR3 DNA, CDR3 protein. The D gene is left open where the match is weak. Size values are once, few and many counts, or a class for expanded clones, and some rows have none.

TRBJ2-1 | TRBV7-2 | TRBD2 | . | TGTGCCAGCAGCGCCGCTAGCGGACCACCTCTAAACAATGAGCAGTTCTTC | CASSAASGPPLNNEQFF
TRBJ1-1 | TRBV3-1 | . | . | TGTGCCAGCAGCCCATACCATAGGGATCTGAACACTGAAGCTTTCTTT | CASSPYHRDLNTEAFF
TRBJ2-1 | TRBV27 | TRBD2 | . | TGTGCCAGCAGTTTTTCAGCGGGAGGGCCTTGGGAGCAGTTCTTC | CASSFSAGGPWEQFF
TRBJ2-7 | TRBV12-3/TRBV12-4 | TRBD1 | few | TGTGCCAGCAGTGACAGGGGGCGGACCTACGAGCAGTACTTC | CASSDRGRTYEQYF
TRBJ1-2 | TRBV12-3/TRBV12-4 | . | few | TGTGCCAGCAGTTTAGTCGGGCATTCACGGGGCTACACCTTC | CASSLVGHSRGYTF
TRBJ1-4 | TRBV12-3/TRBV12-4 | . | few | TGTGCCAGCAGGCTCCAGGCATCAACTAATGAAAAACTGTTTTTT | CASRLQASTNEKLFF
TRBJ2-2 | TRBV7-1 | . | . | TGTGCCAGCAGCCCCGCGGGGTCCCCCGGGGAGCTGTTTTTT | CASSPAGSPGELFF
TRBJ1-5 | TRBV7-6 | . | . | TGTGCCAGCAGCCTAAGGAGTGGAACCCAGCATTTT | CASSLRSGTQHF
TRBJ2-1 | TRBV14 | . | . | TGTGCCAGCAGCCACCGGGGCGGATACAATGAGCAGTTCTTC | CASSHRGGYNEQFF
TRBJ2-7 | TRBV29-1 | . | few | TGCAGCGTTGTTTTGGGATACGAGCAGTACTTC | CSVVLGYEQYF
TRBJ2-6 | TRBV6-2/TRBV6-3 | . | few | TGTGCCAGCAATCCGGACAGCTCTGGGGCCAACGTCCTGACTTTC | CASNPDSSGANVLTF
TRBJ1-5 | TRBV27 | . | . | TGTGCCAGCAGCCCCTGGGAAGGGTTGGTTCAGCCCCAGCATTTT | CASSPWEGLVQPQHF
TRBJ1-6 | TRBV28 | . | few | TGTGCCAGCAGTTTGCGGGGGTCAGGGCGTTCACCCCTCCACTTT | CASSLRGSGRSPLHF
TRBJ2-2 | TRBV27 | TRBD2 | few | TGTGCCAGTCAACTAATAGCGGGGGGGCGGACCGGGGAGCTGTTTTTT | CASQLIAGGRTGELFF
TRBJ2-7 | TRBV19 | TRBD2 | few | TGTGCCAGTAGTGTGACTAGCGTGAGCGAGCAGTACTTC | CASSVTSVSEQYF
TRBJ1-4 | TRBV27 | . | many | TGTGCCAGCATGAGGACACCCTATGAAAAACTGTTTTTT | CASMRTPYEKLFF
TRBJ2-1 | TRBV5-1 | TRBD2 | . | TGCGCCAGCAGCTTGGGACTAGCGGGGGGGCCGATTCAGTTCTTC | CASSLGLAGGPIQFF
TRBJ2-5 | TRBV7-2 | . | many | TGTGCCAGCAGCTTACCTCCAGAGAACCAAGAGACCCAGTACTTC | CASSLPPENQETQYF
TRBJ1-5 | TRBV15 | TRBD1 | few | TGTGCCACCCGGAGAACAGGGGGCGCGGGACAGCCCCAGCATTTT | CATRRTGGAGQPQHF
TRBJ1-1 | TRBV7-2 | . | many | TGTGCCAGCAGCCCTAGGACACCTGAAGCTTTCTTT | CASSPRTPEAFF
TRBJ1-2 | TRBV28 | TRBD1 | . | TGTGCCAGCAGTTTAGGAGGTGTCGGGACAGGATACTATGGCTACACCTTC | CASSLGGVGTGYYGYTF
TRBJ1-6 | TRBV7-9 | . | many | TGTGCCAGCAGCGAGACAGAGAGCTCCTATAATTCACCCCTCCACTTT | CASSETESSYNSPLHF
TRBJ2-1 | TRBV7-6 | TRBD2 | . | TGTGCCAGCAGAGAAGAAGGGCCCTCGCCTAGCGGGAGCTCCTACAATGAGCAGTTCTTC | CASREEGPSPSGSSYNEQFF
TRBJ2-2 | TRBV11-3 | . | . | TGTGCCAGCAGCTTCCTAGGGGGTTTGAACACCGGGGAGCTGTTTTTT | CASSFLGGLNTGELFF
TRBJ2-3 | TRBV28 | TRBD2 | few | TGTGCCAGCAGATACCCTAGCGGGAGGGCCGGGACAGATACGCAGTATTTT | CASRYPSGRAGTDTQYF
TRBJ1-1 | TRBV7-9 | . | many | TGTGCCAGCAGCTTAACAGTCACTGAAGCTTTCTTT | CASSLTVTEAFF
TRBJ2-7 | TRBV2 | TRBD1 | many | TGTGCCAGCAGTGGGGACAGGGCGGACGAGCAGTACTTC | CASSGDRADEQYF
TRBJ2-5 | TRBV6-6 | . | few | TGTGCCAGCAGTTACCAGGGTTGGGAGACCCAGTACTTC | CASSYQGWETQYF
TRBJ2-2 | TRBV28 | TRBD1 | once | TGTGCCAGCAGTTTAATGGGACAGGGTCAATCCGGGGAGCTGTTTTTT | CASSLMGQGQSGELFF
TRBJ2-3 | TRBV6-5 | . | . | TGTGCCAGCAGTTACGTCGGCACAGATACGCAGTATTTT | CASSYVGTDTQYF
TRBJ2-3 | TRBV12-3/TRBV12-4 | . | . | TGTGCCAGCGGGGGGGGGCGAAGGTGGATGGGCACAGATACGCAGTATTTT | CASGGGRRWMGTDTQYF
TRBJ1-2 | TRBV7-2 | . | . | TGTGCCAGCAGCTTAGGTCTAGGGGTTCAGAATGGCTACACCTTC | CASSLGLGVQNGYTF
TRBJ2-4 | TRBV2 | . | . | TGTGCCAGCACACCTAGGTTAGCCAAAAACATTCAGTACTTC | CASTPRLAKNIQYF
TRBJ2-3 | TRBV7-3 | TRBD2 | . | TGTGCCAGCAGCCCGGGACTAGCGGAATTCACAGATACGCAGTATTTT | CASSPGLAEFTDTQYF
TRBJ2-2 | TRBV6-6 | . | . | TGTGCCAGCAGTCCCGCCCTCGAATACACCGGGGAGCTGTTTTTT | CASSPALEYTGELFF
TRBJ2-1 | TRBV28 | . | . | TGTGCCAGCAGTGAGGGGACCCGAGATGAGCAGTTCTTC | CASSEGTRDEQFF
TRBJ1-1 | TRBV12-3/TRBV12-4 | . | . | TGTGCCAGCAGTTTAGAGAGACAGATGAACACTGAAGCTTTCTTT | CASSLERQMNTEAFF
TRBJ2-7 | TRBV3-1 | TRBD1 | . | TGTGCCAGCAGCCAAGATATACGGACAGGGGAGGGGGAGCAGTACTTC | CASSQDIRTGEGEQYF